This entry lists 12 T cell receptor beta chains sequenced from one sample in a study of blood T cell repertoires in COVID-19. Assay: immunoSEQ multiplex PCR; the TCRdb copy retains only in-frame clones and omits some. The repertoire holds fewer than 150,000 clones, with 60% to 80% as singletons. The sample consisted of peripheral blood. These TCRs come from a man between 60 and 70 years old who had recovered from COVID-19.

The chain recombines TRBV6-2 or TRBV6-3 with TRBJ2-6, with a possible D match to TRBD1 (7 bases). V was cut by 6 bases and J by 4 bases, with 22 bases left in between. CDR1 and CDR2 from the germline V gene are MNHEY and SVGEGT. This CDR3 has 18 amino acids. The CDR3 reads CASSPEGGQSSGANVLTF. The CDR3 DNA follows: TGTGCCAGCAGCCCCGAGGGGGGACAGTCTTCCGGGGCCAACGTCCTGACTTTC.

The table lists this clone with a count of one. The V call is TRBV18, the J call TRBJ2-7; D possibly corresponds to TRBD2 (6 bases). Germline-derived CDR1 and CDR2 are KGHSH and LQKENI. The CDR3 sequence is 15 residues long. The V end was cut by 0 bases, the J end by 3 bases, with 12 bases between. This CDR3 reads CASSPPGREDYEQYF. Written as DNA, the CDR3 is TGTGCCAGCTCACCACCCGGCAGGGAGGACTACGAGCAGTACTTC.

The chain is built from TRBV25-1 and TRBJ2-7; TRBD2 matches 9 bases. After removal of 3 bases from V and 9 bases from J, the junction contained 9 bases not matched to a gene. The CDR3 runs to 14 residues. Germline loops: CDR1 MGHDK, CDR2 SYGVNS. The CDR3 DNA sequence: TGTGCCAGCAGTGAGGGGCTAGCGGGGACGGGGCAGTACTTC. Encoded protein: CASSEGLAGTGQYF.

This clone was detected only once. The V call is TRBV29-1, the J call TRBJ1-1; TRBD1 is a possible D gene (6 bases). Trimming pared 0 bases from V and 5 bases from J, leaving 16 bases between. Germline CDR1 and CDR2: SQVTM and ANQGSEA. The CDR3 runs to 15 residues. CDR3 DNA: TGCAGCGTTGAAGATCGGGGGGGGCAAGGGACTGAAGCTTTCTTT. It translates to CSVEDRGGQGTEAFF.

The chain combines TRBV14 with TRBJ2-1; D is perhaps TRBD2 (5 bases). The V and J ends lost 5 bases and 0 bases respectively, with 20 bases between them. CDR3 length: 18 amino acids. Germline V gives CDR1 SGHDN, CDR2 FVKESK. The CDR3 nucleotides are TGTGCCAGCAGCAGAGGCTCGGGGTACCCGAGCTCCTACAATGAGCAGTTCTTC. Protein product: CASSRGSGYPSSYNEQFF.

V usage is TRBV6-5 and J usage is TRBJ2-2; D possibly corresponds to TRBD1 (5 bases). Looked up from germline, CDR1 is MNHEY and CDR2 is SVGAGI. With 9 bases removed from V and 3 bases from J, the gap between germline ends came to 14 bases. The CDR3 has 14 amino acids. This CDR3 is CASQLSGYTGELFF. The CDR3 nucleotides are TGTGCCAGTCAACTCTCAGGGTACACCGGGGAGCTGTTTTTT.

The CDR3 DNA sequence: TGTGCCAGCAGCGTCGGGGTTGCCTACGAGCAGTACTTC. It encodes CASSVGVAYEQYF. This chain uses TRBV9 with TRBJ2-7; maybe TRBD2 (5 bases). CDR1 and CDR2 (germline): SGDLS, YYNGEE. The CDR3 extends over 13 amino acids. Trimming removed 2 bases at V and 2 bases at J, with 8 bases between.

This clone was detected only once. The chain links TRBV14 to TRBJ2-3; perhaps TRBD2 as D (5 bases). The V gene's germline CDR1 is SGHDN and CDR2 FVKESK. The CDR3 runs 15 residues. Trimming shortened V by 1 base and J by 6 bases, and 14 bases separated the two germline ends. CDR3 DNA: TGTGCCAGCAGCCAAGCGGGGTCCTCTTGGGATACGCAGTATTTT. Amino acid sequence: CASSQAGSSWDTQYF.

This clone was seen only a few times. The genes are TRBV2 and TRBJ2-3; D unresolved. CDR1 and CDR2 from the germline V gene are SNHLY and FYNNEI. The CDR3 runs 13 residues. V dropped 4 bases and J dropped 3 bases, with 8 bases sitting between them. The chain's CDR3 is CASSVGKTDTQYF. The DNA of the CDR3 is TGTGCCAGCAGTGTTGGCAAAACAGATACGCAGTATTTT.

As DNA, the CDR3 is TGTGCCAGCAGTCTACTGACAGGGGGCAATCAGCCCCAGCATTTT. Translated: CASSLLTGGNQPQHF. This rearrangement joins TRBV28 to TRBJ1-5, with 8 nucleotides matching TRBD1. The germline V gene encodes CDR1 MDHEN and CDR2 SYDVKM. V was pared by 5 bases and J by 2 bases, with 5 bases of the junction left unmatched. The CDR3 sequence is 15 residues long.

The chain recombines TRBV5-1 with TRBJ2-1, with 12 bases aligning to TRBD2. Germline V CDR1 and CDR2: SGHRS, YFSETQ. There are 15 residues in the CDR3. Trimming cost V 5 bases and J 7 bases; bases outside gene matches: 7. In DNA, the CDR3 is TGCGCCAGCAGTTTACTGACTAGCGGGAGAAATGAGCAGTTCTTC. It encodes CASSLLTSGRNEQFF.

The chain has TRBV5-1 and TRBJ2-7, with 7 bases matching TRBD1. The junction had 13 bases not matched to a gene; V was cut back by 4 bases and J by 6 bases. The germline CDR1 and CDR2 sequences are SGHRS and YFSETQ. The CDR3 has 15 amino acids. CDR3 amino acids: CASSPGQSVGGEQYF. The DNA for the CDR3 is TGCGCCAGCAGCCCGGGACAGTCCGTAGGAGGCGAGCAGTACTTC. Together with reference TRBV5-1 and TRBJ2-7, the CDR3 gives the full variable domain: KAGVTQTPRYLIKTRGQQVTLSCSPISGHRSVSWYQQTPGQGLQFLFEYFSETQRNKGNFPGRFSGRQFSNSRSEMNVSTLELGDSALYLCASSPGQSVGGEQYFGPGTRLTVT.